This T cell receptor beta chain was recorded in a study of T cells in Graves' hyperthyroidism and ophthalmopathy. Amplification yielded TCR beta CDR3 regions, with RNA transcripts as the source. The study used the HTBI primer set for a first-round RT-PCR of the TCR CDR3. MiXCR, run by TCRdb on the multiplex PCR reads, gives a single entry per CDR3 protein. This sample has more than 300,000 distinct CDR3 sequences, with about 15% found just once. Newly diagnosed hyperthyroidism, duration under 2 months, in patients aged 18 to 65. Criteria for exclusion of patients were uncontrolled infection, other autoimmune disease, pregnancy or lactation. Germline V gene sequence: CDR1 LNHDA, CDR2 SQIVND (reference sequence). The CDR3 is 12 amino acids. V was clipped by 4 bases and J by 6 bases, with 7 bases between them.

The sequenced sample consisted of blood. This clonotype was obtained from a woman in her twenties or thirties with Graves' hyperthyroidism. This chain connects TRBV19 to TRBJ2-1; D unclear. The CDR3 coding sequence is TGTGCCAGTAGTACTACACGCAATGAGCAGTTCTTC. Residues: CASSTTRNEQFF.